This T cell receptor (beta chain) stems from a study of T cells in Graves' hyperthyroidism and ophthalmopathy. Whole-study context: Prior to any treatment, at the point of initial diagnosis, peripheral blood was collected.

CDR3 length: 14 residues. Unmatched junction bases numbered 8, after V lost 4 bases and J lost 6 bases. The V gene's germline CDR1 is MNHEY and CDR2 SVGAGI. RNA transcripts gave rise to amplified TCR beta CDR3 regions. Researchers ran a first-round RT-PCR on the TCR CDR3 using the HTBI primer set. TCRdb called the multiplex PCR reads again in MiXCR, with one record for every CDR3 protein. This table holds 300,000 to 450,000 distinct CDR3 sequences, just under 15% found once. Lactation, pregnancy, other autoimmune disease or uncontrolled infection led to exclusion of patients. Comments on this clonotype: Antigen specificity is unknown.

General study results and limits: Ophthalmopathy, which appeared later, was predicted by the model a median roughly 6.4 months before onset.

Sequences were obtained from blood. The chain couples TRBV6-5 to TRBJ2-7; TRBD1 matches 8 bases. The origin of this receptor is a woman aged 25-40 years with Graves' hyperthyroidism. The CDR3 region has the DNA TGTGCCAGCAGTTCAGGGGGCGGGTTGTTCGAGCAGTACTTC. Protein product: CASSSGGGLFEQYF.